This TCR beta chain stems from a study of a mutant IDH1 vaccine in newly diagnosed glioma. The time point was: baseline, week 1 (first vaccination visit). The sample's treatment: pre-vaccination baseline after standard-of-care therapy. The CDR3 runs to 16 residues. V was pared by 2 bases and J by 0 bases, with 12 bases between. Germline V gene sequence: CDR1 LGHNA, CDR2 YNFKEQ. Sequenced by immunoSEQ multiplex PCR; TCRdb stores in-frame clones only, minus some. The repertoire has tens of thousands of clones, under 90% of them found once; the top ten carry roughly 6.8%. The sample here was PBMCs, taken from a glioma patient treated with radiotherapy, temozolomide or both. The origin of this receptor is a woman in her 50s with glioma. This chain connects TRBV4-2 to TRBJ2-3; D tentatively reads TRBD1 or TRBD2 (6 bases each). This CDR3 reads CASSQSGASSTDTQYF. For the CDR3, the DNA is TGTGCCAGCAGCCAATCGGGGGCGTCTAGCACAGATACGCAGTATTTT.